This TCR beta chain was captured in a study of shared clonotypes between healthy human individuals. The study drew its donors from healthy HIV-negative adults without recent acute infections or vaccinations. Clones were read by immunoSEQ multiplex PCR, and TCRdb kept only the in-frame ones, dropping some. The data show under 1,100,000 clones, about 70% seen once. This CDR3 comprises 14 residues. V was clipped by 6 bases and J by 5 bases; unmatched bases: 2. CDR1 is MNHEY and CDR2 is SVGAGI in the germline V gene. This clonotype was sampled from a man aged 18 to 29 in good health. V gene TRBV6-5 combines with J gene TRBJ2-5; TRBD2 matches 14 bases. The sample was memory CD4+ T cells sorted from blood. Specified subset: CD45RA-negative fraction. The CDR3: CASRGLAGEETQYF. The CDR3 nucleotides are TGTGCCAGCAGGGGACTAGCGGGAGAGGAGACCCAGTACTTC.